This T cell receptor (beta chain) was sequenced for a study of shared clonotypes between healthy human individuals. Assay: immunoSEQ multiplex PCR; the TCRdb copy retains only in-frame clones and omits some. The sample shows 900,000 to 1,200,000 clones, roughly 74% of them seen only once. This clone has more than one count but fewer than ten. Antigen specificity is unknown. Study-level points and caveats: Compared with memory subsets, naive subsets generally had larger estimated richness. Rarefaction showed sorted-subset sequencing was incomplete despite large depth.

CDR3 length equals 13 residues. Trimming cost V 0 bases and J 12 bases, with 12 bases left between them. Per germline, CDR1 ENHRY and CDR2 SYGVKD. The sample comprised memory CD4+ T cells from PBMCs. Subset specified: CD45RA-negative fraction. The chain employs TRBV10-3 and TRBJ2-1; D unclear. This receptor was identified in a man aged 18 to 29 in good health. Some clones in this sample may be carry-over from other donors' samples. The CDR3, as DNA: TGTGCCATCAGTGAGTCCGCCGAGACTGGGCAGTTCTTC. Its protein is CAISESAETGQFF.